This T cell receptor beta chain is drawn from a study of metastatic and nonmetastatic thyroid tumors. This CDR3 is 17 amino acids long. CDR1 SGHRS and CDR2 YFSETQ come from the germline V gene. Trimming stripped 4 bases from V and 5 bases from J, with 24 bases between. TCRdb re-clonotyped the PCR reads through MiXCR. The sample yields 16,000 or so clones, 25% seen once. No treatment of any kind had been given to any patient before thyroid surgery. The chain combines TRBV5-1 with TRBJ2-5; tentatively, D is TRBD1 or TRBD2 (6 bases each). Source material: adjacent normal tissue. The receptor was isolated from a female donor with papillary thyroid cancer or a benign thyroid nodule (not recorded which). Some clones in this sample may be carry-over from other donors' samples. CDR3 DNA: TGCGCCAGCAGCATCCTAGGACTACAGGGAATTCGGGAGACCCAGTACTTC. Amino acids: CASSILGLQGIRETQYF.